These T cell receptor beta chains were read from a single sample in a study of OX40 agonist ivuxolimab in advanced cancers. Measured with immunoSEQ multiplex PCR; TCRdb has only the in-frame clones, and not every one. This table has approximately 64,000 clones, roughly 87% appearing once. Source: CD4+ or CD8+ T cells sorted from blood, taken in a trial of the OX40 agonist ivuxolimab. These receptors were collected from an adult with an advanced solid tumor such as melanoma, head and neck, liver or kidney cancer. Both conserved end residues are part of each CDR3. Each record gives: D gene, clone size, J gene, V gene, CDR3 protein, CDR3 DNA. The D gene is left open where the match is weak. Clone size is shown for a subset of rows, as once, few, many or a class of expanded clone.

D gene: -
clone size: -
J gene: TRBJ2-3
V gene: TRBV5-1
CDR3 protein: CASSLLYPSTDTQYF
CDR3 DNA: TGCGCCAGCAGCTTGTTGTACCCAAGCACAGATACGCAGTATTTT

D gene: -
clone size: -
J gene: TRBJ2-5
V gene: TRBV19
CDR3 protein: CASSIQETQYF
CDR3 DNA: TGTGCCAGTAGTATCCAAGAGACCCAGTACTTC

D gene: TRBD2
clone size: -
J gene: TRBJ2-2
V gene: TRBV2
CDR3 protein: CASSDYGTSGSRVNTGELFF
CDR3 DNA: TGTGCCAGCAGTGATTACGGGACTAGCGGGAGCCGGGTAAACACCGGGGAGCTGTTTTTT

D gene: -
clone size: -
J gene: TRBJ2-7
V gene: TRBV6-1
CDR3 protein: CASRRDVGSLGEQYF
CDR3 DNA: TGTGCCAGCAGACGGGATGTCGGGTCCCTGGGCGAGCAGTACTTC

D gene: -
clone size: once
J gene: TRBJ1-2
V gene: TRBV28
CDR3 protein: CASSFGGYGYTF
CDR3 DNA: TGTGCCAGCAGTTTCGGGGGCTATGGCTACACCTTC

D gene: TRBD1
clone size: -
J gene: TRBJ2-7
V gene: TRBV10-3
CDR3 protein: CAISRDRGLDEQYF
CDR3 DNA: TGTGCCATCAGCCGGGACAGGGGTCTCGACGAGCAGTACTTC

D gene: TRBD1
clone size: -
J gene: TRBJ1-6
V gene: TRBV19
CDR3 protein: CATDTGQGGESPLHF
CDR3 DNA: TGTGCCACCGATACGGGACAGGGAGGGGAATCACCCCTCCACTTT

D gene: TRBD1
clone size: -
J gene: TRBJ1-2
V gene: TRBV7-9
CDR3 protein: CASSSGTGFGYTF
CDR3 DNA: TGTGCCAGCAGCTCCGGGACAGGGTTTGGCTACACCTTC

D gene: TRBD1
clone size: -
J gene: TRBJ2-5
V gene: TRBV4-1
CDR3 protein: CASRRGQGKETQYF
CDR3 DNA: TGCGCCAGCAGGCGTGGACAGGGGAAAGAGACCCAGTACTTC

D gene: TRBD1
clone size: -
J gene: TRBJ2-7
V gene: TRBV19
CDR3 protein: CASSGTGDGLPRYEQYF
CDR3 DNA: TGTGCCAGTAGCGGGACAGGGGACGGTCTTCCCCGATACGAGCAGTACTTC

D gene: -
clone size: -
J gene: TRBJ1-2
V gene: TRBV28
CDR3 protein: CASSLPGGSTFNYGYTF
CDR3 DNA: TGTGCCAGCAGTTTACCGGGGGGCTCTACTTTTAACTATGGCTACACCTTC

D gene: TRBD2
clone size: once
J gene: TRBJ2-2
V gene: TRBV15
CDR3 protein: CATSPDHGRETGELFF
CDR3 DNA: TGTGCCACCTCTCCTGACCACGGGAGGGAAACCGGGGAGCTGTTTTTT

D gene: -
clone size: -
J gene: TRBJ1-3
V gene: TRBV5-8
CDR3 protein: CASSLLGRNTIYF
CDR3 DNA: TGTGCCAGCAGCTTGTTGGGGCGAAACACCATATATTTT

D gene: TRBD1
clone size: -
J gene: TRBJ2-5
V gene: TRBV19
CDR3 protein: CASRTGETQYF
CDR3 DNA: TGTGCCAGTCGGACAGGGGAGACCCAGTACTTC

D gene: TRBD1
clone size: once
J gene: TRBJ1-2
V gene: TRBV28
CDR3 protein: CATLGTDYGYTF
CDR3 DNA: TGTGCCACCCTGGGGACAGATTATGGCTACACCTTC

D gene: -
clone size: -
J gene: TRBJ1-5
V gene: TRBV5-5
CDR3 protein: CASSLADRLSNQPQHF
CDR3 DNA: TGTGCCAGCAGCTTGGCTGACAGACTAAGCAATCAGCCCCAGCATTTT

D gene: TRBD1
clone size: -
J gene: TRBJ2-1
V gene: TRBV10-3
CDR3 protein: CAISLTGDEQFF
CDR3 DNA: TGTGCCATCAGTTTGACAGGGGATGAGCAGTTCTTC

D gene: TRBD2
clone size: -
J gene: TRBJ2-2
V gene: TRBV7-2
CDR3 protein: CASSGTSATGELFF
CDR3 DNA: TGTGCCAGCAGCGGGACTAGCGCCACCGGGGAGCTGTTTTTT

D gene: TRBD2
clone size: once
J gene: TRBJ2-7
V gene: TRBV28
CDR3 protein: CASSRGGAYEQYF
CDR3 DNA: TGTGCCAGCTCGCGGGGGGGTGCCTACGAGCAGTACTTC

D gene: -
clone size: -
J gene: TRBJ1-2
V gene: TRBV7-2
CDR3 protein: CASSLTGNGYTF
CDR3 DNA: TGTGCCAGCAGTCTTACAGGGAATGGCTACACCTTC

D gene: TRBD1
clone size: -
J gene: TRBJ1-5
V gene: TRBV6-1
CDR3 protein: CATRSGGSNQPQHF
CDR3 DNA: TGTGCCACCCGATCAGGGGGATCCAATCAGCCCCAGCATTTT

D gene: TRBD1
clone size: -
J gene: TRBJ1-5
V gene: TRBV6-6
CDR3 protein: CASSPQGDQPQHF
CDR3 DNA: TGTGCCAGCAGTCCTCAGGGGGATCAGCCCCAGCATTTT

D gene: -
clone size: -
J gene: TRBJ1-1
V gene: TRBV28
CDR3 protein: CASSSSGRITEAFF
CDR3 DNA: TGTGCCAGCAGTTCGTCGGGACGCATAACTGAAGCTTTCTTT

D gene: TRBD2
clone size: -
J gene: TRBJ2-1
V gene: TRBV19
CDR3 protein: CASSMGLAGEREQFF
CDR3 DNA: TGTGCCAGTAGTATGGGGCTAGCGGGAGAACGGGAGCAGTTCTTC

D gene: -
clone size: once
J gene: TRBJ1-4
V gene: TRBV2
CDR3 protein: CASRGTLLGKLFF
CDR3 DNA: TGTGCCAGCAGGGGGACCCTGCTCGGAAAACTGTTTTTT

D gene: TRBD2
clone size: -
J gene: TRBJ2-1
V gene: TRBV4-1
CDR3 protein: CASKPAGARNEQFF
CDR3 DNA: TGCGCCAGCAAGCCAGCGGGAGCCCGGAATGAGCAGTTCTTC

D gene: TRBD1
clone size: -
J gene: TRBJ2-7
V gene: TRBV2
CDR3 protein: CASSEGTGNGERYF
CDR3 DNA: TGTGCCAGCAGTGAGGGGACAGGGAATGGAGAGCGGTACTTC

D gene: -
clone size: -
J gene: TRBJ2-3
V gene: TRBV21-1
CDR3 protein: CASTPAGGSADTQYF
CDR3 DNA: TGTGCCAGCACCCCAGCGGGAGGGTCCGCAGATACGCAGTATTTT

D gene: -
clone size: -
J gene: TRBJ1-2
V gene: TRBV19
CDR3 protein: CASSIDLETRQTSNYGYTF
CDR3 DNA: TGTGCCAGTAGTATAGATTTAGAAACTCGGCAGACTTCTAACTATGGCTACACCTTC

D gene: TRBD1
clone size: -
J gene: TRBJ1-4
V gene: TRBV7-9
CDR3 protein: CASSRLRDSYATNEKLFF
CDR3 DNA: TGTGCCAGCAGCCGCCTAAGGGACAGTTATGCAACTAATGAAAAACTGTTTTTT

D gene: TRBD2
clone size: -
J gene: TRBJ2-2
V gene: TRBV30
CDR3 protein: CAWKERDKATGELFF
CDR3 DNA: TGTGCCTGGAAAGAGCGGGATAAAGCCACCGGGGAGCTGTTTTTT